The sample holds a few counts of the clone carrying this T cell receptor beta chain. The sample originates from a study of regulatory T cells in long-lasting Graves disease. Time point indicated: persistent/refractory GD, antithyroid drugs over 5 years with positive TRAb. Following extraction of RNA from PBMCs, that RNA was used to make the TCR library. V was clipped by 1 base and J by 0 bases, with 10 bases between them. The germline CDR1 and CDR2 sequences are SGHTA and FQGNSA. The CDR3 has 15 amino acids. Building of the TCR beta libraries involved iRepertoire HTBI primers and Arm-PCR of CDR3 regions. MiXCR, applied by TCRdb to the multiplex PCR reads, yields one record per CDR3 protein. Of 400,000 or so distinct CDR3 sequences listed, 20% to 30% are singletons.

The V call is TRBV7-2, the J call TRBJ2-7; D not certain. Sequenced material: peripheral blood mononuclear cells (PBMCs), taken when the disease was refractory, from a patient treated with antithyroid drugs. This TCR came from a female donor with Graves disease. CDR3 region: CASSLGWGLSYEQYF. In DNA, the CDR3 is TGTGCCAGCAGCTTAGGCTGGGGTCTCTCCTACGAGCAGTACTTC.